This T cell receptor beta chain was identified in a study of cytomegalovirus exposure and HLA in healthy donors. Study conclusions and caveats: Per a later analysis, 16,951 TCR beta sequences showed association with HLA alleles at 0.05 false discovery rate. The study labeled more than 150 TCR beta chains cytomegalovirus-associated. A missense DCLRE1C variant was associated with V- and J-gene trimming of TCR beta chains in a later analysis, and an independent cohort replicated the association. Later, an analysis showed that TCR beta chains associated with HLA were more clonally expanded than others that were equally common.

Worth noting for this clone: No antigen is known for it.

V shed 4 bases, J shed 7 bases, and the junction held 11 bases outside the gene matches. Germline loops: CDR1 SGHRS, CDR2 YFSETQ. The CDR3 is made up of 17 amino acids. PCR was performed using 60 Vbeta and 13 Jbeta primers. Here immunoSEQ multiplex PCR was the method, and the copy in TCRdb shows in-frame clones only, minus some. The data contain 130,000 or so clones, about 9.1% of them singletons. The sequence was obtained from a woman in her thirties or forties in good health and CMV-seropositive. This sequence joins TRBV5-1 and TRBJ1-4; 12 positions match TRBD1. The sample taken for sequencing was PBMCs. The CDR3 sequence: CASSLNSGTGGGEKLFF. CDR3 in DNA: TGCGCCAGCAGCCTAAATTCCGGGACAGGGGGCGGTGAAAAACTGTTTTTT.